This TCR beta chain is from a study of cytomegalovirus exposure and HLA in healthy donors (dated by TCRdb to about 2017). General notes on the study: An earlier analysis of approximately 590 of the donors reported about 250 Gb of sequence data and some 100 million unique TCR beta sequences from about 179 million T cells. Around 300 gigabases of sequencing data and tens of millions of unique TCR sequences were included in an early release covering about 600 HLA-typed donors. Every repertoire in the discovery cohort had been generated on one and the same sequencing platform. On average, around 200,000 unique TCR beta nucleotide sequences were sequenced per donor among some 420 genotyped donors of the cohort, with around 19% of those sequences being non-productive. The study profiled the T cell repertoires of about 640 subjects by immunosequencing and related them to cytomegalovirus serostatus. The study aimed to test whether signatures of past pathogen exposure could be identified by cataloging public T cell receptors. To predict cytomegalovirus infection status, the study combined high-throughput TCR immunosequencing, statistical association of individual TCRs with disease status, and machine learning. A later genetic analysis used genome-wide SNP genotypes for about three fifths of the 666 donors, treating that subset as a discovery cohort. Five DR-DQ haplotypes were treated as single units for association and clustering because of strong linkage in the cohort. In addition to the first cohort of approximately 670 subjects, a separate validation cohort of 130 or so different subjects was used. A later analysis re-analyzed previously published TCR beta repertoires from about 600 donors and added high-resolution HLA genotyping to study TCR occurrence patterns. Rather than drawing on any new phenotypic data, the later analysis identified candidate immune exposures from TCR beta sequences and the way those sequences occurred across donors. The number of typed donors differed by locus: about 620-640 for A, B, C, DRB1 and DQB1; approximately 540 for DQA1; some 610 for DPA1; and 400 to 480 for DPB1. Class I and class II HLA loci were covered by the typing at four-digit resolution. Donor age, sex, ethnicity and CMV serostatus were compiled alongside the repertoire data. Of the 350 to 450 genotyped donors, approximately 80% were placed in the genetic ancestry cluster associated with self-reported Caucasian donors. In an earlier analysis of roughly 600 of the donors, high-throughput TCR beta sequencing was used to judge whether each TCR beta V gene segment behaved as functional or pseudogenic.

The cohort was made up of roughly 670 healthy bone marrow donors. Cohort members were all nominally healthy when sampled, although unrecorded immune exposures were likely present. The donor tested CMV seronegative and was one of the 352 seronegative cohort members. Every donor gave a peripheral blood sample, and the peripheral blood mononuclear cells from that sample were used for TCR beta sequencing. Genomic DNA extraction from the blood cell samples was performed with the Qiagen DNeasy Blood Extraction Kit. Its CDR3 holds 14 amino acids, cysteine through phenylalanine. Of all the DNA, just the CDR3 is kept, 42 bases in frame from base 1. CDR1 and CDR2 were assigned from the germline V gene (reference sequence) as MNHNY and SVGAGI. V is cut back by 2 bases and J by 4 bases, with 3 bases in the junction unmatched. With respect to this clone: Its specific antigen is unknown. There are no base qualities to consult, and no much larger clone falls within one base.

Points the paper makes about the study in general: In a later genetic analysis, fewer N-insertions in productive TCRs were reported among donors in an Asian-associated ancestry cluster than the roughly 700-donor mean. In vitro tests confirmed that a few of the cytomegalovirus-associated TCR beta chains recognize cytomegalovirus antigens. In both the original and validation cohorts, the classifier was reported to diagnose cytomegalovirus status with high specificity and sensitivity. In a later analysis, 16,951 TCR beta sequences were associated with specific HLA alleles at a false discovery rate of 0.05. For the cohort, immune exposure information was limited to CMV serostatus. Because counts were too low, seventeen rarely observed V segments, including chromosome 9 orphons, were left out of the earlier analysis of about 620 of the donors. The study listed approximately 150 TCR beta chains as associated with cytomegalovirus. This cohort had only TCR beta chains sequenced, and the lack of alpha or paired-chain data limited which features could be detected. When HLA alleles, especially DR and DQ, strongly co-occurred, TCR associations were difficult to assign to individual alleles. HLA typing was unavailable for some donors at each locus, so association tests used only the typed subset. According to a later analysis, TCR association rates differed among HLA loci, with DRB1 alleles showing the most associated TCRs and HLA-C alleles showing the fewest. Some IMGT-functional V segments, including TRBV6-2 and TRBV6-3, could not be told apart with the 87-base-pair reads, so those segments were excluded. According to a later analysis, parvovirus B19, influenza, CMV and Epstein-Barr virus appeared linked to several top co-occurrence clusters. Across donors, most TCR sequences were observed very rarely, whereas some public TCRs were present in many individuals. In a later analysis, most CMV-associated TCR beta chains were found to appear HLA-restricted, with HLA associations seemingly driven largely by CMV exposure. It was suggested by the authors that the approach could potentially be generalized to other disease states and immunological phenotypes. Linkage disequilibrium might explain the correlated functional status among segregating V segments, but an unknown experimental factor could not be ruled out. The sequencing pipeline was judged likely to have produced a cluster of highly shared sequence variants as a technical artifact. V-gene and J-gene trimming of TCR beta chains was associated with a missense DCLRE1C variant in a later genetic analysis, and the association was replicated in an independent cohort. In a later analysis, HLA-associated TCR beta chains were found to be more clonally expanded and to have lower generation probabilities than equally common non-associated chains. In an earlier analysis of more than 500 of the donors, most TCR beta V segments appeared in productive rearrangements about 87% or about 30% of the time, broadly matching IMGT annotations. Roughly uniform sequencing depth across donors was assumed in presence/absence analyses, although this assumption may not hold. A further reported finding was that TCR beta sequences accurately predicted the HLA-A and HLA-B alleles for most subjects in the first cohort.

The method was the immunoSEQ multiplex PCR assay. The multiplex PCR relied on a mix of 60 forward primers for TCR Vbeta segments and 13 reverse primers for TCR Jbeta segments. A multiplex PCR assay on genomic DNA amplified the CDR3 region of rearranged TCR beta genes. The Illumina HiSeq System was used to sequence the amplified TCR beta libraries as 87-base-pair reads. Regarding the original processing steps: A later analysis counted about 80 million unique TCR beta chains across the 640 or so repertoires, and some 11 million of these chains were shared by at least two donors. A nearest-neighbor algorithm error-corrected the raw reads and collapsed the reads into unique sequences, merging closely related sequences to remove PCR and sequencing errors. Alignment of CDR3 sequences to IMGT reference sequences was used to assign V, D and J gene segments. For a sequence to be retained, at least a six-nucleotide match to both a V gene segment and a J gene segment was required. A rearrangement counted as productive if the CDR3 had no stop codons and remained in frame with V and J, and every other rearrangement counted as non-productive. CDR3 was defined according to IMGT convention as the region running from the second conserved V-encoded cysteine to the conserved J-encoded phenylalanine. Sequences without an unambiguous match to a single V gene segment were excluded from the earlier analysis of a few hundred of the donors. An earlier analysis of 550 to 650 of the donors classified V segments as functional when productive rearrangements were above 56.7% and as segregating when the standard deviation between donors was above 5%. A statistical classification framework was built to diagnose cytomegalovirus status from the catalog of TCR beta chain sequences. In a later analysis, V and J genes were assigned by comparing TCR nucleotide sequences against IMGT/GENE-DB human TR gene sequences. The TCRdist pipeline was used in a later analysis to assign CDR3 sequences and most-parsimonious VDJ recombination scenarios. In a later analysis, each TCR beta chain was defined by its CDR3 amino acid sequence together with its V-gene family, and reads lacking a unique V-gene family were excluded. To address suspected cross-contamination and a sequencing artifact, a later analysis removed around 600 highly shared, low-generation-probability nucleotide sequences. In a later analysis, a clonal expansion index for each public chain was calculated from normalized within-repertoire ranks of inferred template counts. In a later analysis, generation probabilities were computed with a VDJ recombination model fitted to out-of-frame rearrangements, and the resulting probabilities were checked against IGoR. Hypergeometric tests were used in a later analysis to score TCR-TCR, TCR-HLA and TCR-CMV co-occurrence, with a repertoire-size bias correction applied to the TCR pairs. False discovery rates were estimated in a later analysis by permuting HLA or CMV assignments 20 times. In a later analysis, co-occurring TCRs were grouped using DBSCAN, and TCRdist sequence similarity was added for clustering within HLA-allele-positive subsets. For co-occurrence clustering, repertoires with fewer than 30,000 or more than 120,000 public chains were excluded, along with roughly 5 repertoires with anomalous nucleotide sharing. Entries here come from immuneACCESS through TCRdb and include only in-frame sequences with V and J called. Some clones fail to appear in such tables; in the studies checked, an unresolved V gene covers under half of the shortfall, and the cause of the remainder is unknown. For V, J and clone size, that table is used; D and trimming come from the DNA. The sample contains over 100,000 clones, roughly 80% of them found a single time. The ten largest make up approximately 1.6% of the sample.

The chain is made from TRBV6-6 and TRBJ2-7; 9 bases in the junction line up with TRBD1. This receptor was taken from a female donor in good health and CMV-seronegative. The specimen was PBMCs. DNA sequence: TGTGCCAGCAGTTACGGGACAGGGTTTTACGAGCAGTACTTC. The translation is CASSYGTGFYEQYF.